A single sample is the source of the 3 T cell receptor beta chains below, sequenced in a study of T cells in tumors after PD-1 blockade. Generated by immunoSEQ multiplex PCR, the TCRdb table keeps only in-frame clones and is missing some. This sample yields fewer than 15,000 clones, of which roughly three fifths are seen a single time; under 30% belongs to the top ten. Specimen: tumor tissue, collected before anti-PD-1 treatment. These receptors originate from a human donor with cutaneous squamous cell carcinoma.

The chain has TRBV7-9 and TRBJ1-1, with unresolved D. The germline V and J ends were trimmed by 5 bases and 8 bases, with 9 bases remaining between them. CDR3 size: 11 residues. Germline loops: CDR1 SEHNR, CDR2 FQNEAQ (reference sequence). The CDR3 region has the DNA TGTGCCAGCAGCCCTCAAAACGAAGCTTTCTTT. Its protein product is CASSPQNEAFF.

The chain carries TRBV28 and TRBJ2-7; 8 bases are shared with TRBD2. The CDR3 runs to 14 residues. CDR1 MDHEN and CDR2 SYDVKM come from the germline V gene. The trim removed 10 bases at V and 0 bases at J, leaving 8 bases unmatched. DNA for the CDR3: TGTGCCACCCGCCGCGGGGGGACCTCCTACGAGCAGTACTTC. It codes for CATRRGGTSYEQYF.

The chain links TRBV27 to TRBJ1-6; 9 nucleotides align to TRBD1. CDR3 size: 15 residues. The germline CDR1 and CDR2 sequences are MNHEY and SMNVEV (reference sequence). Unmatched junction bases numbered 6, after V lost 0 bases and J lost 12 bases. CDR3 sequence (DNA): TGTGCCAGCAGTTTATCGATGGACAGGGGAAAACCCCTCCACTTT. Residues: CASSLSMDRGKPLHF.